Shown below are 28 T cell receptor beta chains from a single sample sequenced in a study of blood T cell repertoires in COVID-19. Clones were read by immunoSEQ multiplex PCR, and TCRdb kept only the in-frame ones, dropping some. The repertoire has hundreds of thousands of clones, 85% to 90% of them found once; the top ten carry around 4.4%. Sequencing was done on a sample of PBMCs or T cells enriched from blood (not recorded which). Every receptor here comes from a woman aged 18-35 years with acute COVID-19.

The V call is TRBV2, the J call TRBJ1-3; no definite D call. The CDR3 consists of 14 residues. Germline V gives CDR1 SNHLY, CDR2 FYNNEI. V lost 4 bases and J lost 0, with 7 bases in between. In nucleotides, the CDR3 is TGTGCCAGCAGTGTCGGTTCCTCTGGAAACACCATATATTTT. It specifies CASSVGSSGNTIYF.

This clone was seen only once. This chain links TRBV18 with TRBJ2-2; 11 bases match TRBD2. The CDR3 sequence is 15 residues long. V gave up 6 bases and J gave up 5 bases; unmatched junction bases: 5. Germline V gene lookup returns CDR1 KGHSH and CDR2 LQKENI. CDR3: CASSLAGGQTGELFF. The CDR3, as DNA: TGTGCCAGCTCGCTAGCGGGAGGACAGACCGGGGAGCTGTTTTTT. Looking up the rest from reference TRBV18 and TRBJ2-2 gives the full variable domain: NAGVMQNPRHLVRRRGQEARLRCSPMKGHSHVYWYRQLPEEGLKFMVYLQKENIIDESGMPKERFSAEFPKEGPSILRIQQVVRGDSAAYFCASSLAGGQTGELFFGEGSRLTVL.

The J gene is TRBJ1-1, the V gene TRBV27; D gene unclear. The length of the CDR3 is 15 residues. CDR1 is MNHEY and CDR2 is SMNVEV in the germline V gene (reference sequence). The V end was cut by 2 bases, the J end by 0 bases, with 10 bases between. The CDR3 protein is CASSLRQAMNTEAFF. The CDR3 DNA is TGTGCCAGCAGTTTACGGCAGGCGATGAACACTGAAGCTTTCTTT.

The V gene is TRBV19, the J gene TRBJ1-1; 10 bases fit TRBD1. In germline, CDR1 is LNHDA, CDR2 SQIVND (reference sequence). The CDR3 is 15 residues long. J gave up 3 bases and V 9 bases, and 10 bases lay outside the gene matches. For the CDR3, the DNA is TGTGCCAGCAACCCGACAGGGGGCCCCCACACTGAAGCTTTCTTT. Its translation: CASNPTGGPHTEAFF.

The chain joins TRBV6-5 to TRBJ1-1; D not resolved. Germline loops: CDR1 MNHEY, CDR2 SVGAGI. V lost 2 bases and J lost 4, with 14 bases in between. This CDR3 comprises 15 residues. DNA of the CDR3: TGTGCCAGCAGTTACCAACCGAACACCCCCACTGAAGCTTTCTTT. Amino acid sequence: CASSYQPNTPTEAFF.

CDR3 in amino acids: CASSLWTGLVVDEQFF. The CDR3 DNA reads as TGTGCCAGCAGTTTATGGACAGGACTAGTGGTCGATGAGCAGTTCTTC. V usage is TRBV28 and J usage is TRBJ2-1; maybe TRBD2 (7 bases). Trimming took 0 bases from V and 8 from J, leaving 17 bases between them. In germline, CDR1 is MDHEN, CDR2 SYDVKM. There are 16 residues in the CDR3.

In its sample, this clone was seen a few times. This chain connects TRBV27 to TRBJ1-2; D is undetermined. V gave up 0 bases and J gave up 8 bases, with 10 bases separating them. CDR1 is MNHEY, CDR2 SMNVEV, per germline (reference sequence). CDR3 length equals 13 residues. The CDR3, as DNA: TGTGCCAGCAGTTTATCGAGAGGGTACGGCTACACCTTC. It translates to CASSLSRGYGYTF.

The chain has TRBV10-3 and TRBJ1-5; TRBD1 is a possible D gene (5 bases). CDR3 length: 14 amino acids. Looked up from germline, CDR1 is ENHRY and CDR2 is SYGVKD. V was pared by 3 bases and J by 7 bases, with 13 bases between. CDR3 amino acids: CAISENQGYQPQHF. CDR3 sequence (DNA): TGTGCCATCAGTGAAAACCAGGGTTACCAGCCCCAGCATTTT.

The rearrangement uses TRBV7-9 and TRBJ2-1, with 12 bases that match TRBD2. The CDR3 runs to 18 residues. With 5 bases clipped from V and 8 bases from J, the junction kept 16 bases outside the gene matches. Per the germline V gene, CDR1 is SEHNR and CDR2 is FQNEAQ (reference sequence). The CDR3: CASSASGRAVRNSDEQFF. The CDR3 coding sequence is TGTGCCAGCAGCGCTAGCGGGAGGGCCGTAAGGAATAGCGATGAGCAGTTCTTC. Using reference TRBV7-9 and TRBJ2-1 for the parts outside the CDR3, the full variable domain is DTGVSQNPRHKITKRGQNVTFRCDPISEHNRLYWYRQTLGQGPEFLTYFQNEAQLEKSRLLSDRFSAERPKGSFSTLEIQRTEQGDSAMYLCASSASGRAVRNSDEQFFGPGTRLTVL.

The chain carries TRBV29-1 and TRBJ2-7; 7 positions agree with TRBD2. Germline CDR1 and CDR2: SQVTM and ANQGSEA. CDR3 size: 13 residues. The trim removed 4 bases at V and 2 bases at J, leaving 5 bases unmatched. CDR3 amino acids: CSVGGGQTYEQYF. In DNA, the CDR3 is TGCAGCGTTGGGGGAGGGCAAACCTACGAGCAGTACTTC.

J is TRBJ2-5 and V is TRBV4-1; tentative D call: TRBD2 (6 bases). Trimming took off 2 bases at V and 1 base at J, with 14 bases between the two ends. The CDR3 has 16 residues. Germline V gene lookup returns CDR1 MGHRA and CDR2 YSYEKL. CDR3 protein: CASSQSMFSGQETQYF. CDR3 sequence (DNA): TGCGCCAGCAGCCAAAGCATGTTTAGCGGCCAAGAGACCCAGTACTTC.

The chain uses TRBV28 and TRBJ1-1, with a weak D call TRBD1 (5 bases). The V gene's germline CDR1 is MDHEN and CDR2 SYDVKM. V dropped 1 base and J dropped 7 bases, with 10 bases sitting between them. This CDR3 region has 13 residues. The CDR3 sequence: CASSLSTGGEAFF. The CDR3 DNA is TGTGCCAGCAGTTTATCCACGGGGGGTGAAGCTTTCTTT.

The chain has TRBV20-1 and TRBJ2-3; no clear D gene. Trimming pared 3 bases from V and 6 bases from J, leaving 7 bases between. The CDR3 runs to 11 residues. Germline CDR1 and CDR2: DFQATT and SNEGSKA (reference sequence). CDR3 amino acids: CSARTSDTQYF. In nucleotides, the CDR3 is TGCAGTGCTAGGACATCCGATACGCAGTATTTT.

The V gene is TRBV7-2, the J gene TRBJ2-3; 8 positions match TRBD2. The CDR3 extends over 16 amino acids. J gave up 5 bases and V 2 bases, and 9 bases lay outside the gene matches. Germline values: CDR1 SGHTA, CDR2 FQGNSA. The CDR3 nucleotides read TGTGCCAGCAGCTTAAGGTCGGGAGGGCGTCGAGATACGCAGTATTTT. Translation: CASSLRSGGRRDTQYF.

This chain connects TRBV11-3 to TRBJ2-3; 13 nucleotides line up with TRBD2. The germline CDR1 and CDR2 sequences are SGHNT and YENEEA. The CDR3 sequence is 15 residues long. V was clipped by 2 bases and J by 4 bases; unmatched bases: 0. The CDR3 sequence is CASSLTSGRADTQYF. CDR3 in DNA: TGTGCCAGCAGCTTAACTAGCGGGAGGGCAGATACGCAGTATTTT.

This chain links TRBV19 with TRBJ1-3; tentative D call: TRBD1 (5 bases). The V gene lost 2 bases and the J gene lost 2 bases, with 13 bases spanning the gap. Germline V gene sequence: CDR1 LNHDA, CDR2 SQIVND (reference sequence). CDR3 size: 16 residues. CDR3 amino acids: CASSITGTRTGNTIYF. DNA for the CDR3: TGTGCCAGTAGTATAACCGGGACTCGGACTGGAAACACCATATATTTT.

This clone was detected only once. The chain has TRBV2 and TRBJ2-1; tentatively, D is TRBD2 (6 bases). V was pared by 2 bases and J by 4 bases, with 12 bases between. The CDR3 contains 15 residues. Germline V gene sequence: CDR1 SNHLY, CDR2 FYNNEI. Here the CDR3 reads CASSETPSVYNEQFF. The CDR3 nucleotides are TGTGCCAGCAGTGAAACCCCTAGCGTTTACAATGAGCAGTTCTTC.

The chain is built from TRBV12-5 and TRBJ2-3, with 8 bases matching TRBD1. There are 17 residues in the CDR3. V lost 2 bases, J lost 6 bases, and 13 bases stayed unmatched. Germline loops: CDR1 LGHNT, CDR2 FRNRAP. The CDR3 nucleotides are TGTGCTAGTGGTTTGCCTCTCCCAGGGGGCGCAGGGGATACGCAGTATTTT. This sequence encodes CASGLPLPGGAGDTQYF. The complete variable domain, with remaining parts taken from reference TRBV12-5 and TRBJ2-3, reads DARVTQTPRHKVTEMGQEVTMRCQPILGHNTVFWYRQTMMQGLELLAYFRNRAPLDDSGMPKDRFSAEMPDATLATLKIQPSEPRDSAVYFCASGLPLPGGAGDTQYFGPGTRLTVL.

This chain connects TRBV5-1 to TRBJ2-3; the D gene is possibly TRBD2 (6 bases). V dropped 2 bases and J dropped 1 base, with 20 bases sitting between them. This CDR3 spans 18 amino acids. Germline assignment: CDR1 SGHRS and CDR2 YFSETQ. The CDR3 DNA reads TGCGCCAGCAGCTTATTCCGGGGGATAGCGGAGGGCACAGATACGCAGTATTTT. It yields the protein CASSLFRGIAEGTDTQYF.

With respect to this clone: The identical CDR3 is also encoded by other nucleotide sequences in the sample. The rearrangement joins TRBV24-1 to TRBJ1-2; D is perhaps TRBD1 (5 bases). V dropped 3 bases and J dropped 4 bases, with 11 bases sitting between them. Germline-derived CDR1 and CDR2 are KGHDR and SFDVKD. The CDR3 is 14 residues long. CDR3 sequence (DNA): TGTGCCACCAGTGATGGAGGGGCGATCTATGGCTACACCTTC. It encodes CATSDGGAIYGYTF.

V gene TRBV5-1 combines with J gene TRBJ2-2; 8 positions match TRBD2. The CDR3 has 16 residues. V dropped 0 bases and J dropped 6; count of bases not matched to a gene: 7. Germline V gene sequence: CDR1 SGHRS, CDR2 YFSETQ. The CDR3 DNA reads TGCGCCAGCAGCTTGGAGGCCGGGAGGGCCGCCGGGGAGCTGTTTTTT. This codes for CASSLEAGRAAGELFF.

The rearrangement links TRBV15 to TRBJ1-1, with TRBD1 matching 7 bases. The germline V gene encodes CDR1 LNHNV and CDR2 YYDKDF (reference sequence). The J segment lost 5 bases and the V segment lost 7 bases, leaving 1 base of the junction unmatched. The CDR3 totals 11 residues. The CDR3 coding sequence is TGTGCCACCACAGGGGGGACTGAAGCTTTCTTT. The encoded protein is CATTGGTEAFF.

The genes are TRBV27 and TRBJ2-2; 11 positions match TRBD2. Germline V gene sequence: CDR1 MNHEY, CDR2 SMNVEV (reference sequence). V lost 5 bases to trimming and J lost 7 bases; unmatched junction nucleotides: 9. CDR3 size: 16 residues. The CDR3 reads CASSPLRTSGFGELFF. CDR3 nucleotides: TGTGCCAGCAGTCCTCTCCGGACTAGCGGGTTCGGGGAGCTGTTTTTT.

The chain employs TRBV7-6 and TRBJ2-1; 8 positions agree with TRBD2. Germline-derived CDR1 and CDR2 are SGHVS and FNYEAQ. The CDR3 is 14 residues long. J was trimmed by 3 bases and V by 4 bases; bases with no gene match: 2. This chain's CDR3 is CASSSSGFYNEQFF. CDR3 sequence (DNA): TGTGCCAGCAGCTCTAGCGGGTTCTACAATGAGCAGTTCTTC.

The chain recombines TRBV12-5 with TRBJ1-1; 7 nucleotides match TRBD1. Germline V CDR1 and CDR2: LGHNT, FRNRAP. The CDR3 spans 18 residues. The trim removed 5 bases at V and 0 bases at J, leaving 15 bases unmatched. CDR3 in amino acids: CASGTQDPTGSMNTEAFF. In nucleotides, the CDR3 is TGTGCTAGTGGTACCCAAGACCCGACAGGGAGCATGAACACTGAAGCTTTCTTT.

This chain connects TRBV2 to TRBJ1-2; TRBD1 agrees at 8 bases. The junction had 7 bases not matched to a gene; V was cut back by 4 bases and J by 0 bases. Germline CDR1 SNHLY, CDR2 FYNNEI. CDR3 size: 16 residues. The CDR3: CASSGHPGGANYGYTF. The CDR3 DNA follows: TGTGCCAGCAGTGGTCATCCAGGGGGCGCTAACTATGGCTACACCTTC.

The rearrangement uses TRBV28 and TRBJ1-1; no clear D. The V end lost 5 bases, the J end lost 1 base, and 14 bases lay between the germline ends. Germline CDR1 is MDHEN and CDR2 is SYDVKM. This CDR3 has 15 residues. The CDR3 bases are TGTGCCAGCAGTCCCCATCGGGGAGCGAACACTGAAGCTTTCTTT. Amino acid sequence: CASSPHRGANTEAFF.

This chain links TRBV2 with TRBJ1-1; no clear D. This CDR3 spans 12 amino acids. V dropped 10 bases and J dropped 3 bases, with 12 bases sitting between them. Per germline, CDR1 SNHLY and CDR2 FYNNEI. CDR3 DNA: TGTGCCAACCCCAACGGGGACACTGAAGCTTTCTTT. It encodes CANPNGDTEAFF. Looking up the rest from reference TRBV2 and TRBJ1-1 gives the full variable domain: EPEVTQTPSHQVTQMGQEVILRCVPISNHLYFYWYRQILGQKVEFLVSFYNNEISEKSEIFDDQFSVERPDGSNFTLKIRSTKLEDSAMYFCANPNGDTEAFFGQGTRLTVV.